These 2 T cell receptor beta chains were all obtained from the same sample, sequenced in a study of cytomegalovirus exposure and HLA in healthy donors (TCRdb year 2017). The library was made by the immunoSEQ multiplex PCR assay. For the multiplex PCR, a mixture combining 60 forward primers for TCR Vbeta segments and 13 reverse primers for TCR Jbeta segments was used. The table was pulled from immuneACCESS by TCRdb, which kept in-frame rearrangements only. Such tables lose some clones; where checked, under half of the loss comes from unresolved V genes, and the rest has no known cause. The sample contains under 140,000 clones, 80% of them found a single time. Of the sample, about 2.9% is held by the ten largest clones. The sample consisted of PBMCs. Every receptor here comes from a woman in her sixties or seventies in good health and CMV-seropositive.

The rearrangement links TRBV29-1 to TRBJ2-7; no definite D call. The germline gives CDR1 SQVTM, CDR2 ANQGSEA. This CDR3 is 12 amino acids long. Trimming removed 7 bases from V and 6 bases from J, with 16 bases in between. CDR3 sequence: CSGLTQRLEQYF. The DNA of the CDR3 is TGCAGCGGGTTGACCCAGCGCCTCGAGCAGTACTTC.

This sequence joins TRBV2 and TRBJ1-5; D may be TRBD1 (6 bases). Germline CDR1 and CDR2: SNHLY and FYNNEI. Trimming cost V 3 bases and J 1 base, with 10 bases left between them. This CDR3 is built from 15 residues. CDR3 sequence reads: CASSDSGDSNQPQHF. For the CDR3, the DNA is TGTGCCAGCAGTGACTCAGGGGACAGCAATCAGCCCCAGCATTTT.